This T cell receptor beta chain was identified during a study of OX40 agonist ivuxolimab in advanced cancers. On the study more broadly: Past anti-PD-1, anti-PD-L1 or anti-CTLA-4 therapy was accepted, and roughly 38% had received some. General study findings and limits: No antigen was identified for the clonally expanded peripheral T cells.

Germline values: CDR1 MDHEN, CDR2 SYDVKM. This CDR3 comprises 11 residues. With 5 bases removed from V and 7 bases from J, the gap between germline ends came to 8 bases. Remarks on this clone: Its matching antigen is unknown.

Measured with immunoSEQ multiplex PCR; TCRdb has only the in-frame clones, and not every one. The table includes 75,000 to 95,000 clones, 75% to 90% detected once. The receptor was isolated from an adult with an advanced solid tumor such as melanoma, head and neck, liver or kidney cancer. Sequences were derived from CD4+ or CD8+ T cells sorted from blood, sampled in a trial of the OX40 agonist ivuxolimab. The gene calls are TRBV28 and TRBJ1-1, with D perhaps TRBD1 (5 bases). CDR3 DNA: TGTGCCAGCAGTCCCAGGGATGAAGCTTTCTTT. The encoded protein is CASSPRDEAFF.